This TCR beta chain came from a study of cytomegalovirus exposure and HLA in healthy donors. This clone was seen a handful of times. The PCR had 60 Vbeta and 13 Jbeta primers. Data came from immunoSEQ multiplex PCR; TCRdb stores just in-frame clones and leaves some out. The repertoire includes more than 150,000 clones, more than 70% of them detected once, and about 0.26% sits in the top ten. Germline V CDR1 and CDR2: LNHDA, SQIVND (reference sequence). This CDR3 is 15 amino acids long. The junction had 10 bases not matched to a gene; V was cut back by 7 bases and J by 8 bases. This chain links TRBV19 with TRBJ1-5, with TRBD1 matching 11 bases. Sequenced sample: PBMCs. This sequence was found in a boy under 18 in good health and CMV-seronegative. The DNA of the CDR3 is TGTGCCAGTACCTTGGACAGGGGGCCCCAGGAGCCCCAGCATTTT. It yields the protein CASTLDRGPQEPQHF. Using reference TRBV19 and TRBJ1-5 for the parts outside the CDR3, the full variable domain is DGGITQSPKYLFRKEGQNVTLSCEQNLNHDAMYWYRQDPGQGLRLIYYSQIVNDFQKGDIAEGYSVSREKKESFPLTVTSAQKNPTAFYLCASTLDRGPQEPQHFGDGTRLSIL.